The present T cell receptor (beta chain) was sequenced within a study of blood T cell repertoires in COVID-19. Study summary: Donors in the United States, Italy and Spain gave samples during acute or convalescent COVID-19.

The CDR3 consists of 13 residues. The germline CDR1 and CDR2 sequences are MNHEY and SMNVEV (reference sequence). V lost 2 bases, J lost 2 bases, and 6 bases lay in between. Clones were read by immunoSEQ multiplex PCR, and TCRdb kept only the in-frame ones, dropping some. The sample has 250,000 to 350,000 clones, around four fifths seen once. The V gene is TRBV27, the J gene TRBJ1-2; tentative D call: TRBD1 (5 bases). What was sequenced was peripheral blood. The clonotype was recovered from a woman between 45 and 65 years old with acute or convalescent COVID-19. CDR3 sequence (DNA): TGTGCCAGCAGTTTACAGGGCAACTATGGCTACACCTTC. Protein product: CASSLQGNYGYTF.